This T cell receptor beta chain was sequenced for a study of Graves' ophthalmopathy and Graves' hyperthyroidism. The V and J ends lost 7 bases and 5 bases, in that order; junction bases with no gene match: 10. The germline CDR1 and CDR2 sequences are DFQATT and SNEGSKA (reference sequence). The CDR3 totals 13 residues. The sequenced template was RNA, covering the TCR beta CDR3 region. Investigators did first-round RT-PCR with HTBI primers, then second-round multiplex PCR. Using its own MiXCR run on the multiplex PCR reads, TCRdb lists one record per CDR3 protein. Altogether 900,000 to 1,200,000 distinct CDR3 sequences are present, about 35% being singletons, with the ten largest covering roughly 10%.

Specimen: peripheral blood or thyroid tissue (not recorded which). V usage is TRBV20-1 and J usage is TRBJ2-7, with 8 bases identical to TRBD2. The TCR originated in an adult man with Graves' hyperthyroidism. CDR3 nucleotides: TGCAGTGGAAATGCGGGAGGCTGGAACGAGCAGTACTTC. Protein: CSGNAGGWNEQYF.